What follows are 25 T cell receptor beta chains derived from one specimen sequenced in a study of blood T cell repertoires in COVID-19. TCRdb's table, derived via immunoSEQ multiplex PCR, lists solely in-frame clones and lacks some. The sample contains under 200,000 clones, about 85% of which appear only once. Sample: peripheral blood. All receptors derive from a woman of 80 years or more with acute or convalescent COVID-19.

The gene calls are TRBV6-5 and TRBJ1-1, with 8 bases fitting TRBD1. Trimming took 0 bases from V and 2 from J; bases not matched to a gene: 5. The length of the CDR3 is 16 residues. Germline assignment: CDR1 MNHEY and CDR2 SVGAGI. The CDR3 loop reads CASSYSAQGANTEAFF. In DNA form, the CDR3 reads TGTGCCAGCAGTTACTCGGCGCAGGGGGCAAACACTGAAGCTTTCTTT.

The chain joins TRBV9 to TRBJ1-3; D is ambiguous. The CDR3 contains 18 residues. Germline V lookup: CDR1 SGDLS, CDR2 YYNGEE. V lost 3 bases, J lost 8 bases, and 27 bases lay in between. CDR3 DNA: TGTGCCAGCAGCGGTACCCCGGATGAGGGTGTGGAGCTAGACACCATATATTTT. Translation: CASSGTPDEGVELDTIYF.

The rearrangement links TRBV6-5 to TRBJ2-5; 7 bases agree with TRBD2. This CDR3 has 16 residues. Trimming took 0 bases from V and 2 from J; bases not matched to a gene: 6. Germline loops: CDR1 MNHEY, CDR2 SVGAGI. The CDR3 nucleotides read TGTGCCAGCAGTTACTCGGGACTACATCCTCAAGAGACCCAGTACTTC. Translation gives CASSYSGLHPQETQYF.

As DNA, the CDR3 is TGTGCCAGCAGGCCTCTTGGCGGGGGGTCTTCAAGCTCCTACAATGAGCAGTTCTTC. Protein sequence: CASRPLGGGSSSSYNEQFF. The chain recombines TRBV7-8 with TRBJ2-1; the match to TRBD2 covers 8 bases. The CDR3 is 19 residues long. Per the germline V gene, CDR1 is SGHVS and CDR2 is FQNEAQ. V dropped 6 bases and J dropped 0; count of bases not matched to a gene: 16. The variable domain in full, completed from reference TRBV7-8 and TRBJ2-1, reads GAGVSQSPRYKVAKRGQDVALRCDPISGHVSLFWYQQALGQGPEFLTYFQNEAQLDKSGLPSDRFFAERPEGSVSTLKIQRTQQEDSAVYLCASRPLGGGSSSSYNEQFFGPGTRLTVL.

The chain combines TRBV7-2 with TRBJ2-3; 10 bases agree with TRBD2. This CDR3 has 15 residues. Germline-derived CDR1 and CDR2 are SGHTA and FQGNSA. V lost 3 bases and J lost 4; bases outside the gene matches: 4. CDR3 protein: CASSLTSGRADTQYF. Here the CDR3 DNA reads TGTGCCAGCAGCTTGACTAGCGGGCGGGCAGATACGCAGTATTTT.

CDR3 region: CASSLGEGRRTEAFF. Written as DNA, the CDR3 is TGTGCCAGCAGCTTAGGGGAGGGGCGGAGGACTGAAGCTTTCTTT. The genes are TRBV7-9 and TRBJ1-1; perhaps TRBD1 as D (5 bases). The V and J ends lost 1 base and 5 bases respectively, with 14 bases between them. There are 15 residues in the CDR3. The V gene's germline CDR1 is SEHNR and CDR2 FQNEAQ (reference sequence).

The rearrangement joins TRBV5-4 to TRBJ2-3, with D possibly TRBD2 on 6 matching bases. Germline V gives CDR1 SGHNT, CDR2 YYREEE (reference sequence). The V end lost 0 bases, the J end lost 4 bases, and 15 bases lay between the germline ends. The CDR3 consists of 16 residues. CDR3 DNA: TGTGCCAGCAGCTTGGCCCCTACTAGCCGCTCAGATACGCAGTATTTT. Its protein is CASSLAPTSRSDTQYF.

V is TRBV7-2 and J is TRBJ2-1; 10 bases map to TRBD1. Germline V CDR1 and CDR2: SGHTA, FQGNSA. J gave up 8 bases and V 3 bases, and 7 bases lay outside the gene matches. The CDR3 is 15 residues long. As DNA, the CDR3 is TGTGCCAGCAGCTTTTCCGGGACAGGGGACTATGAGCAGTTCTTC. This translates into CASSFSGTGDYEQFF.

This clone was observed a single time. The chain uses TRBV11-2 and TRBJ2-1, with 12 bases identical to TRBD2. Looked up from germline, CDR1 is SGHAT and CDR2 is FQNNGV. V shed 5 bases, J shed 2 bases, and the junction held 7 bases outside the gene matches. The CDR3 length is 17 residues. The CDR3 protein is CASSPNLAGGAYNEQFF. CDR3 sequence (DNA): TGTGCCAGCAGCCCCAACCTAGCGGGGGGGGCCTACAATGAGCAGTTCTTC.

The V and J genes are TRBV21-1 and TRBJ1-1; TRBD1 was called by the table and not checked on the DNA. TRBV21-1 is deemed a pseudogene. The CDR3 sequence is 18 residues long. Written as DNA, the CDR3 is TGTGCCAGCAGGATCCCCCTCGGGACAGAAGTCCGAGGGACTGAAGCTTTCTTT. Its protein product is CASRIPLGTEVRGTEAFF.

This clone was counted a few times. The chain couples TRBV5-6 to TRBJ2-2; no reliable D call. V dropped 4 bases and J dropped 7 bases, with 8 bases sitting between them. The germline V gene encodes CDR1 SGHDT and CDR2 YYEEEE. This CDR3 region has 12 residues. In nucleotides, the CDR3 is TGTGCCAGCAGCCCGGGTGGCGGGGAGCTGTTTTTT. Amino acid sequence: CASSPGGGELFF.

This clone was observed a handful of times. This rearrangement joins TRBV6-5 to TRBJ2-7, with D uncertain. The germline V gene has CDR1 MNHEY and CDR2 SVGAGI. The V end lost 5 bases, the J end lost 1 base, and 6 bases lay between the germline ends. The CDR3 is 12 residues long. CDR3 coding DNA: TGTGCCAGCAGTCGTTCTTCCTACGAGCAGTACTTC. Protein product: CASSRSSYEQYF.

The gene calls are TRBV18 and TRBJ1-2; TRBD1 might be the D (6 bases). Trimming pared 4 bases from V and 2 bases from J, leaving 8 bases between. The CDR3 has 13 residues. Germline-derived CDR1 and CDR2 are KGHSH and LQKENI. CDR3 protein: CASSQDSNYGYTF. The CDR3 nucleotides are TGTGCCAGCTCACAGGACAGCAACTATGGCTACACCTTC.

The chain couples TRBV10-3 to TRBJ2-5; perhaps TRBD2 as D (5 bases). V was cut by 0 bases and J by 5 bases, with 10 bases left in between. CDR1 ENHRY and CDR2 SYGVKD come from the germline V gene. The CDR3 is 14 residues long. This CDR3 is CAISESNGGETQYF. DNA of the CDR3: TGTGCCATCAGTGAGTCGAACGGAGGCGAGACCCAGTACTTC.

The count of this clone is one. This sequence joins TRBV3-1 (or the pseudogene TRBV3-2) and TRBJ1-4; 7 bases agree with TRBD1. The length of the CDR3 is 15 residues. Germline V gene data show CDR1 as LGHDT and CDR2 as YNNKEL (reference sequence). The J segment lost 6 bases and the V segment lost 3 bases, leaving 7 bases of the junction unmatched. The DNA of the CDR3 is TGTGCCAGCAGCCACGCCGGGACAGCTTATGAAAAACTGTTTTTT. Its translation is CASSHAGTAYEKLFF.

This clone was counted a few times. CDR3 nucleotide sequence: TGCGCCAGCAGCGCGGAGCCCCACACGACCTCTGGAAACACCATATATTTT. Amino acids: CASSAEPHTTSGNTIYF. The chain uses TRBV5-1 and TRBJ1-3; the D is unclear. Germline V gene data show CDR1 as SGHRS and CDR2 as YFSETQ. V was shortened by 4 bases and J by 0 bases, with 17 bases between the two germline ends. The CDR3 length is 17 residues.

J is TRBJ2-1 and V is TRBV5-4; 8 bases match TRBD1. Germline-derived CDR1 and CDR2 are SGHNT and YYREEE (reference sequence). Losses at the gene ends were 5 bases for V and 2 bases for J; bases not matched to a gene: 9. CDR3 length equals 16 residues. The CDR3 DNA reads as TGTGCCAGCAGTTCGGCAGGGGGCTTAACCTACAATGAGCAGTTCTTC. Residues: CASSSAGGLTYNEQFF. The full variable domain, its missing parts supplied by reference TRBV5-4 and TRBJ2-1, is ETGVTQSPTHLIKTRGQQVTLRCSSQSGHNTVSWYQQALGQGPQFIFQYYREEENGRGNFPPRFSGLQFPNYSSELNVNALELDDSALYLCASSSAGGLTYNEQFFGPGTRLTVL.

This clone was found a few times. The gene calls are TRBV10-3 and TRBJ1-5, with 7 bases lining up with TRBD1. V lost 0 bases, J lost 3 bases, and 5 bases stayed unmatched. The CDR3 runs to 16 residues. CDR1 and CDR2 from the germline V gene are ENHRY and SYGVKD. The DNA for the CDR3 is TGTGCCATCAGTGAGTCGATAGGGACAGACAATCAGCCCCAGCATTTT. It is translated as CAISESIGTDNQPQHF.

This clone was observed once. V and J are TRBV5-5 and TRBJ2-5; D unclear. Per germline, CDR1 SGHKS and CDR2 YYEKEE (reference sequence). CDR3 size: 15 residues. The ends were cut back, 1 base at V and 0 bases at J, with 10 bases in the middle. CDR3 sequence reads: CASSLYTLYQETQYF. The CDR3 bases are TGTGCCAGCAGCTTGTATACCCTATACCAAGAGACCCAGTACTTC.

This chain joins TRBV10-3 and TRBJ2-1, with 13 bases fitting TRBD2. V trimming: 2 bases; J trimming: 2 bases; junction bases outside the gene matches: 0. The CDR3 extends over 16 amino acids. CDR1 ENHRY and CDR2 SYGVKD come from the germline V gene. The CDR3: CAISEGTSGTYNEQFF. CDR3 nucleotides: TGTGCCATCAGTGAGGGGACTAGCGGGACCTACAATGAGCAGTTCTTC.

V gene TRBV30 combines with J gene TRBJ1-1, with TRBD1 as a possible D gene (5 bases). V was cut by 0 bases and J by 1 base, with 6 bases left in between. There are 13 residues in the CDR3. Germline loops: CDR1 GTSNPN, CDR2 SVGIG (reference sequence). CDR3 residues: CAWSVQENTEAFF. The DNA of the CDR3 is TGTGCCTGGAGTGTACAGGAGAACACTGAAGCTTTCTTT.

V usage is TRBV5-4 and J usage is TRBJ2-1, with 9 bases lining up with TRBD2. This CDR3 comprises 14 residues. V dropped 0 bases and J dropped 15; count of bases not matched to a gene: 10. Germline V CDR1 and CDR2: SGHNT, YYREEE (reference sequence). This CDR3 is CASSLAGLAGSGFF. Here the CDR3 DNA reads TGTGCCAGCAGCTTGGCCGGTCTAGCGGGATCGGGGTTCTTC.

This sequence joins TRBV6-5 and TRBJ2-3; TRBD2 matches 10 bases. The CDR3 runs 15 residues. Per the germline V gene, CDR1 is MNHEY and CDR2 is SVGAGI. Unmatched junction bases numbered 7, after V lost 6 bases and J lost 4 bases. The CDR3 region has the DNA TGTGCCAGCAGGGTCAGCGGGGGGGCCGCAGATACGCAGTATTTT. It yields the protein CASRVSGGAADTQYF.

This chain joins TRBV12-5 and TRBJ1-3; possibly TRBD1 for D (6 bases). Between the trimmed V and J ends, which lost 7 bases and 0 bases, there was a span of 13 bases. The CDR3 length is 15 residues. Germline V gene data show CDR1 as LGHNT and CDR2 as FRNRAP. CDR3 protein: CASALGGASGNTIYF. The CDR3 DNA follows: TGTGCTAGTGCCCTAGGGGGTGCCTCTGGAAACACCATATATTTT.

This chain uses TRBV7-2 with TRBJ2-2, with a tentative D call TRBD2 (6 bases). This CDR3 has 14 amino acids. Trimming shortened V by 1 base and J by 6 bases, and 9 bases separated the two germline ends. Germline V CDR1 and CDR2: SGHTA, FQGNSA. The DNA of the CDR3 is TGTGCCAGCAGCTTAGTTTCGGGGGCCGGGGAGCTGTTTTTT. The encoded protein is CASSLVSGAGELFF.